These T cell receptor beta chains were read from a single sample in a study of blood T cell repertoires in COVID-19. The repertoire was sequenced with immunoSEQ multiplex PCR; TCRdb's copy has only in-frame clones and lacks some. The table shows about 30,000 clones, with roughly 88% occurring only once. The sequencing input was peripheral blood. These receptors all stem from a man aged 60 to 75 with active COVID-19. The CDR3 runs from the conserved cysteine through the conserved F or W. D genes are given only for firm matches. The size field is filled for only some rows; it gives once, few, many or a size class.

clone size	D gene	V gene	J gene	CDR3 DNA	CDR3 protein
NA	NA	TRBV5-6	TRBJ1-3	TGTGCCAGCAGCTTGGGACAGTACTACTCTGGAAACACCATATATTTT	CASSLGQYYSGNTIYF
NA	NA	TRBV19	TRBJ1-1	TGTGCCAGTAGTATAGCGGGACACCAGAACACTGAAGCTTTCTTT	CASSIAGHQNTEAFF
NA	NA	TRBV29-1	TRBJ1-2	TGCAGCGTCGACAGAAGCGATGGCTACACCTTC	CSVDRSDGYTF
NA	NA	TRBV2	TRBJ1-3	TGTGCCAGTAGTGAAGCGCGTGCTCGGGGGGCTGCTGGAAACACCATATATTTT	CASSEARARGAAGNTIYF
NA	NA	TRBV28	TRBJ2-3	TGTGCCAGCAAGCTAGCCAGCCTCGTGGGAGTTACGCAGTATTTT	CASKLASLVGVTQYF
NA	NA	TRBV5-4	TRBJ2-5	TGTGCCAGCAGCCCAGGCGGGGTAGGGGAGACCCAGTACTTC	CASSPGGVGETQYF
NA	NA	TRBV7-2	TRBJ2-7	TGTGCCAGCAGCCCTGGAGCCTACGAGCAGTACTTC	CASSPGAYEQYF
once	TRBD2	TRBV5-1	TRBJ2-5	TGCGCCAGCAGCTTGGCCGGGACTAGCGGACAAGAGACCCAGTACTTC	CASSLAGTSGQETQYF
NA	NA	TRBV18	TRBJ2-4	TGTGCCAGCTCACCACGGGCCTCAGGGCGAATAGCCAAAAACATTCAGTACTTC	CASSPRASGRIAKNIQYF
NA	NA	TRBV7-9	TRBJ2-3	TGTGCCAGCAGCTTATCGCCAGGGCCGACAGATACGCAGTATTTT	CASSLSPGPTDTQYF
NA	NA	TRBV27	TRBJ1-1	TGTGCCAGCAGTTTAAGGGTTAGGGGGAACACTGAAGCTTTCTTT	CASSLRVRGNTEAFF
NA	NA	TRBV6-5	TRBJ1-1	TGTGCCAGCAGTTATCGAGTTGGGGCCACTAACACTGAAGCTTTCTTT	CASSYRVGATNTEAFF
NA	NA	TRBV5-6	TRBJ2-7	TGTGCCAGCAGCTTGGTAGGGGGAGGGCCCTACGAGCAGTACTTC	CASSLVGGGPYEQYF
NA	TRBD1	TRBV14	TRBJ2-7	TGTGCCAGCAGCTACAGCTTAATACAGGGGTCTCTCCAAGCCGAGCAGTACTTC	CASSYSLIQGSLQAEQYF
NA	TRBD1	TRBV7-9	TRBJ1-4	TGTGCCAGCAGCCCGGGACAGATGAATGAAAAACTGTTTTTT	CASSPGQMNEKLFF
NA	TRBD2	TRBV5-1	TRBJ2-5	TGCGCCAGCAGCTTGGCGGGGACTAGCGGGGGCCAAGAGACCCAGTACTTC	CASSLAGTSGGQETQYF
NA	NA	TRBV29-1	TRBJ1-2	TGCAGCGGCGGAGGGAACTATGGCTACACCTTC	CSGGGNYGYTF
NA	TRBD2	TRBV5-1	TRBJ2-5	TGCGCCAGCAGCTTGAGTAGCGGGAGAGGCGAGACCCAGTACTTC	CASSLSSGRGETQYF
NA	TRBD1	TRBV7-2	TRBJ1-5	TGTGCCAGCAGCTTAGTACAGGGGGGCAATCAGCCCCAGCATTTT	CASSLVQGGNQPQHF
NA	TRBD1	TRBV3-1/TRBV3-2	TRBJ2-7	TGTGCCAGCAGCCCTGTAAAAGGGACAGGGCCCAGCTACGAGCAGTACTTC	CASSPVKGTGPSYEQYF
NA	TRBD1	TRBV14	TRBJ2-3	TGTGCCAGCAGCCAGACAGGGCGGGCCACAGACAGAGATACGCAGTATTTT	CASSQTGRATDRDTQYF
NA	NA	TRBV12-3/TRBV12-4	TRBJ2-5	TGTGCCAGCAGTTTGGAGAATCCGGAGACCCAGTACTTC	CASSLENPETQYF
NA	TRBD1	TRBV29-1	TRBJ2-7	TGCAGCGTTGAAGGGCCCCCGGGACAGACCTACGAGCAGTACTTC	CSVEGPPGQTYEQYF
NA	TRBD2	TRBV25-1	TRBJ2-1	TGTGCCAGCACCCCAGGACTAGCGGGATGGGGTGAGCAGTTCTTC	CASTPGLAGWGEQFF
NA	TRBD1	TRBV6-5	TRBJ2-5	TGTGCCAGCAAGACAGGGTGGGGACAAGAGACCCAGTACTTC	CASKTGWGQETQYF
NA	TRBD2	TRBV7-2	TRBJ2-1	TGTGCCAGCAGCTTAGCGGGAACAGGTCTACTAGCGGGAGGGCTGTTCTTC	CASSLAGTGLLAGGLFF
once	TRBD2	TRBV29-1	TRBJ2-1	TGCAGCGCTGGGACTAGCGGGAGCGATGAGCAGTTCTTC	CSAGTSGSDEQFF
NA	NA	TRBV11-1	TRBJ2-5	TGTGCCAGCAGCGCACAGGGAAGCGTGAAGACCCAGTACTTC	CASSAQGSVKTQYF
NA	NA	TRBV21-1	TRBJ2-7	TGTGCCAGCAGCAAAGCGACAGGGGGGACACGGGAGCAGTACTTC	CASSKATGGTREQYF
NA	TRBD2	TRBV27	TRBJ2-7	TGTGCCAGCAGGAAAAGGATGCTAGCGGGAGCGAGCTCCTACGAGCAGTACTTC	CASRKRMLAGASSYEQYF
NA	NA	TRBV7-7	TRBJ2-7	TGTGCCAGCAGCTTAGTGTCCGGCGGTGAGCAGTACTTC	CASSLVSGGEQYF
NA	NA	TRBV7-9	TRBJ1-1	TGTGCCACCAGCTTAAGTACAAGCACTGAAGCTTTCTTT	CATSLSTSTEAFF
NA	NA	TRBV30	TRBJ2-2	TGTGCCTGGAGTGTACACGACACAAGAGTCGATTTCGCGAACACCGGGGAGCTGTTTTTT	CAWSVHDTRVDFANTGELFF
NA	TRBD1	TRBV5-5	TRBJ2-7	TGTGCCAGCAGCCAGGGACAGAACTACGAGCAGTACTTC	CASSQGQNYEQYF
NA	TRBD1	TRBV6-6	TRBJ2-7	TGTGCCAGCAGGAGGGGGACAGACCCAGCTTACGAGCAGTACTTC	CASRRGTDPAYEQYF
NA	TRBD1	TRBV19	TRBJ2-2	TGTGCCAGTAGTAGGACAGGGGAGCCCGGGGAGCTGTTTTTT	CASSRTGEPGELFF
NA	NA	TRBV7-9	TRBJ1-2	TGTGCCAGCGATTTAAATAGCGGCTACACCTTC	CASDLNSGYTF
NA	TRBD2	TRBV13	TRBJ2-3	TGTGCCAGCAGCCCCGGGAGGCGGGTCACAGATACGCAGTATTTT	CASSPGRRVTDTQYF
NA	NA	TRBV29-1	TRBJ1-4	TGCAGCGTTAGGGGGATTCCGAACGAAAAACTGTTTTTT	CSVRGIPNEKLFF
NA	NA	TRBV6-6	TRBJ1-5	TGTGCCAGCCTACAGGCATGGGGCAATCAGCCCCAGCATTTT	CASLQAWGNQPQHF
NA	TRBD1	TRBV28	TRBJ2-7	TGTGCCAGCAGTCGACCGACAGGGGGCTCCTACGAGCAGTACTTC	CASSRPTGGSYEQYF
NA	NA	TRBV27	TRBJ1-1	TGTGCCAGCAGTTTTCGTCACCAGGGTGAAGCTTTCTTT	CASSFRHQGEAFF
once	TRBD2	TRBV5-1	TRBJ2-1	TGCGCCAGCAGTTTCCTAGCGGGAGTAGACAATGAGCAGTTCTTC	CASSFLAGVDNEQFF
NA	TRBD2	TRBV24-1	TRBJ2-7	TGTGCCACCAGTGATGGTCTAGCGGGAGTCTACGAGCAGTACTTC	CATSDGLAGVYEQYF
NA	TRBD1	TRBV7-2	TRBJ2-5	TGTGCCAGCAGCTTTTTAGGACAGGGAACAGAGACCCAGTACTTC	CASSFLGQGTETQYF
NA	TRBD1	TRBV2	TRBJ2-1	TGTGCCAGCAGTCCGGGGAAGGACAGGGCGAGGTCCTACAATGAGCAGTTCTTC	CASSPGKDRARSYNEQFF